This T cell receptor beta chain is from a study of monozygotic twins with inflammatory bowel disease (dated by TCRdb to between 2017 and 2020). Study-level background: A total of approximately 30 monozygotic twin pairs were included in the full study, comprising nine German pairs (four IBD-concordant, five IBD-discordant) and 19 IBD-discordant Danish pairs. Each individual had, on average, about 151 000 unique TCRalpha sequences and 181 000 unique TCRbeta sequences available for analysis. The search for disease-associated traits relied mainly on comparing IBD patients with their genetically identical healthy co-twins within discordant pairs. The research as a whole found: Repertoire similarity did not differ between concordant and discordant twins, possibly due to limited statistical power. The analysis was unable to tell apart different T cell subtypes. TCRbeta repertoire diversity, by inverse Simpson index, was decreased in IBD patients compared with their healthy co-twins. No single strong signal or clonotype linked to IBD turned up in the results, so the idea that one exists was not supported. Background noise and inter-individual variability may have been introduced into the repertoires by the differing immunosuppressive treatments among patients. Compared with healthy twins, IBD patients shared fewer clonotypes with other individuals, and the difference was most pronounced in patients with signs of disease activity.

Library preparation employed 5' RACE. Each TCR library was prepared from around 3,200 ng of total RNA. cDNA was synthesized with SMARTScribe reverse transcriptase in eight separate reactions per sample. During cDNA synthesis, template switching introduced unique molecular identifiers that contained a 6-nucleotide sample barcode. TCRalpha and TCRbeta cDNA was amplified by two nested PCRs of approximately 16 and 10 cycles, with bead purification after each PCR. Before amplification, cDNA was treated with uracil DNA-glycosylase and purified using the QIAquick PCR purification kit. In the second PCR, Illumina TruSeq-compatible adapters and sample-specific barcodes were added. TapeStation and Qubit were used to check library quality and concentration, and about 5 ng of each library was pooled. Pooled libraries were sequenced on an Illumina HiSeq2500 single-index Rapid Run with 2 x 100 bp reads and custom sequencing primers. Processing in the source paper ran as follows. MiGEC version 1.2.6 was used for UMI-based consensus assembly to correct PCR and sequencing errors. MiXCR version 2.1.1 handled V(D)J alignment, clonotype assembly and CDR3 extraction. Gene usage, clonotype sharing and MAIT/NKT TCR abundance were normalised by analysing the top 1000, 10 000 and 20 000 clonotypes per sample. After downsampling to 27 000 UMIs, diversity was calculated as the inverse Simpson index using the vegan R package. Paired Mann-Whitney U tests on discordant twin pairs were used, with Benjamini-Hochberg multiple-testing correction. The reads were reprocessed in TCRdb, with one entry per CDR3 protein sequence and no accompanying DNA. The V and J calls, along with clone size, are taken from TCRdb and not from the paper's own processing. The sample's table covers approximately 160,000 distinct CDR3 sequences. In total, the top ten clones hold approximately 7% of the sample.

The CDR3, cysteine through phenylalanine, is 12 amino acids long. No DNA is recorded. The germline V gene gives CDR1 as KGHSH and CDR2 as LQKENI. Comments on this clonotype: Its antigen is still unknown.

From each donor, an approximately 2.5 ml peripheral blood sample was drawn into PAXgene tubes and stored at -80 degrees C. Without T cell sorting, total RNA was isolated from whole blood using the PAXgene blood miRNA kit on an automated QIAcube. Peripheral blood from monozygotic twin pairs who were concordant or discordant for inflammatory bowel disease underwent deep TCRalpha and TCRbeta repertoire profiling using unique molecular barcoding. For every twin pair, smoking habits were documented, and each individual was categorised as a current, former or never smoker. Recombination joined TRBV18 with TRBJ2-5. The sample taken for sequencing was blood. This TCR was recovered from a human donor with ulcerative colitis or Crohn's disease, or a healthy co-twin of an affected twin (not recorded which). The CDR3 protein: CASSPQQETQYF. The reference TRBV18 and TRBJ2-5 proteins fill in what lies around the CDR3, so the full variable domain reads NAGVMQNPRHLVRRRGQEARLRCSPMKGHSHVYWYRQLPEEGLKFMVYLQKENIIDESGMPKERFSAEFPKEGPSILRIQQVVRGDSAAYFCASSPQQETQYFGPGTRLLVL.